What follows are 16 T cell receptor beta chains derived from one specimen sequenced in a study of control samples from healthy donors and cancer patients. Data came from immunoSEQ multiplex PCR; TCRdb stores just in-frame clones and leaves some out. The sample has around 100,000 clones, roughly 89% seen once; the top ten hold 3%. Sequencing was performed on blood. The source is a human donor in good health. The donor label of this sample is uncertain.

CDR3 sequence reads: CASSHGAPSGHNEQFF. The CDR3 DNA sequence: TGTGCCAGCAGCCACGGGGCCCCTTCGGGTCACAATGAGCAGTTCTTC. The V and J genes are TRBV4-2 and TRBJ2-1; D possibly uses TRBD1 or TRBD2 (5 bases each). Trimming cost V 3 bases and J 5 bases, with 17 bases left between them. This CDR3 spans 16 amino acids. Germline CDR1 is LGHNA and CDR2 is YNFKEQ.

This chain uses TRBV7-2 with TRBJ1-2; no firm D call. V was shortened by 5 bases and J by 7 bases, with 14 bases between the two germline ends. This CDR3 region has 13 residues. In germline, CDR1 is SGHTA, CDR2 FQGNSA. The CDR3 here is CASSPYIRVGYTF. The CDR3 bases are TGTGCCAGCAGCCCTTATATTAGGGTTGGCTACACCTTC.

The chain uses TRBV27 and TRBJ1-2, with D possibly being TRBD1 (5 bases). From germline, CDR1 is MNHEY and CDR2 SMNVEV (reference sequence). There are 14 residues in the CDR3. V lost 2 bases and J 7 bases, leaving 14 bases between the germline ends. CDR3 DNA sequence: TGTGCCAGCAGTTTAGTAGGGACGCAGTTTGGCTACACCTTC. Encoded protein: CASSLVGTQFGYTF.

This clone was detected a few times. V and J are TRBV6-5 and TRBJ2-5, with D perhaps matching TRBD1 (5 bases). The CDR3 extends over 14 amino acids. Per germline, CDR1 MNHEY and CDR2 SVGAGI. Deletions cut 6 bases from V and 5 bases from J, with 16 bases between. This chain's CDR3 is CASRGGALLETQYF. CDR3 DNA sequence: TGTGCCAGCAGGGGTGGGGCACTCCTGGAGACCCAGTACTTC.

V usage is TRBV27 and J usage is TRBJ2-3; TRBD1 agrees at 11 bases. Germline CDR1 MNHEY, CDR2 SMNVEV (reference sequence). The CDR3 covers 15 residues. V was pared by 5 bases and J by 5 bases, with 6 bases of the junction left unmatched. CDR3 nucleotide sequence: TGTGCCAGCAGTCTTGCCGGGACAGGGGGAGATACGCAGTATTTT. This codes for CASSLAGTGGDTQYF.

V gene TRBV5-1 combines with J gene TRBJ1-3; D is ambiguous. Germline loops: CDR1 SGHRS, CDR2 YFSETQ. This CDR3 has 14 residues. Trimming left V 0 bases short and J 0 bases short, with 4 bases between. CDR3 protein: CASSLDFSGNTIYF. As DNA, the CDR3 is TGCGCCAGCAGCTTGGACTTCTCTGGAAACACCATATATTTT.

This clone was seen a few times. The rearrangement uses TRBV19 and TRBJ1-4; D not certain. Germline CDR1 and CDR2: LNHDA and SQIVND (reference sequence). V lost 6 bases and J lost 6, with 14 bases in between. The CDR3 has 14 residues. The chain's CDR3 is CASSTGSDYEKLFF. CDR3 bases: TGTGCCAGTAGCACCGGGTCGGACTATGAAAAACTGTTTTTT. Drawing the rest from reference TRBV19 and TRBJ1-4, the complete variable domain is DGGITQSPKYLFRKEGQNVTLSCEQNLNHDAMYWYRQDPGQGLRLIYYSQIVNDFQKGDIAEGYSVSREKKESFPLTVTSAQKNPTAFYLCASSTGSDYEKLFFGSGTQLSVL.

This sequence joins TRBV7-2 and TRBJ1-2; D remains unclear. The CDR3 covers 14 residues. From germline, CDR1 is SGHTA and CDR2 FQGNSA. V lost 5 bases, J lost 5 bases, and 15 bases lay in between. The CDR3 DNA reads as TGTGCCAGCAGCGGACCGGGTGTTGATTATGGCTACACCTTC. Translating it yields CASSGPGVDYGYTF.

V is TRBV12-3 or TRBV12-4 and J is TRBJ1-2, with D uncertain. The length of the CDR3 is 11 residues. Trimming took off 4 bases at V and 6 bases at J, with 6 bases between the two ends. CDR3 coding DNA: TGTGCCAGCAGTTATCAAAATGGCTACACCTTC. Amino acids: CASSYQNGYTF.

The chain recombines TRBV21-1 with TRBJ1-4; whether TRBD1, the table's D call, matches the DNA was not checked. TRBV21-1 is tagged as a pseudogene. The CDR3 is made up of 18 amino acids. CDR3 DNA: TGTGCCAGCAGCAATTTTTGTCTGGAACAGGGAATAAATGAAAAACTGTTTTTT. Translating it yields CASSNFCLEQGINEKLFF.

The chain is built from TRBV19 and TRBJ1-4, with a weak D call TRBD1 (6 bases). Trimming took 1 base from V and 6 from J, leaving 12 bases between them. CDR3 size: 15 residues. The germline gives CDR1 LNHDA, CDR2 SQIVND (reference sequence). CDR3 coding DNA: TGTGCCAGTAGTATAGGGGCAGGGGCGGATGAAAAACTGTTTTTT. Its protein is CASSIGAGADEKLFF.

The chain employs TRBV19 and TRBJ2-1; D possibly uses TRBD1 or TRBD2 (5 bases each). The CDR3 length is 15 residues. The V gene's germline CDR1 is LNHDA and CDR2 SQIVND (reference sequence). Trimming took 3 bases from V and 12 from J, leaving 21 bases between them. This chain's CDR3 is CASSIRMLGPPPQFF. The CDR3 DNA is TGTGCCAGTAGTATTAGAATGTTGGGACCACCCCCGCAGTTCTTC.

This clone was observed a single time. The rearrangement joins TRBV27 to TRBJ1-1; perhaps TRBD1 as D (5 bases). Trimming removed 5 bases at V and 1 base at J, with 11 bases between. This CDR3 has 14 amino acids. CDR1 and CDR2 (germline): MNHEY, SMNVEV (reference sequence). The DNA for the CDR3 is TGTGCCAGCAGTCCTGCCACAGGGAACACTGAAGCTTTCTTT. Its protein product is CASSPATGNTEAFF.

J is TRBJ2-3 and V is TRBV24-1; D call uncertain. Germline values: CDR1 KGHDR, CDR2 SFDVKD. The CDR3 runs 13 residues. V gave up 6 bases and J gave up 1 base, with 7 bases separating them. CDR3 nucleotides: TGTGCCACCAGTCTAGGCCGCACAGATACGCAGTATTTT. Translating it yields CATSLGRTDTQYF.

V usage is TRBV5-1 and J usage is TRBJ2-3, with 9 nucleotides matching TRBD2. Germline trimming cut 0 bases from V and 5 bases from J; bases unmatched to any gene: 7. The CDR3 length is 16 residues. Germline V gene sequence: CDR1 SGHRS, CDR2 YFSETQ. The CDR3 region is CASSLALAGQIDTQYF. Written as DNA, the CDR3 is TGCGCCAGCAGCTTGGCGCTAGCGGGGCAGATAGATACGCAGTATTTT.

This clone was found once. The chain carries TRBV4-3 and TRBJ1-2, with D possibly matching TRBD1 (6 bases). CDR1 and CDR2 from the germline V gene are LGHNA and YSLEER. The length of the CDR3 is 14 residues. Trimming pared 0 bases from V and 5 bases from J, leaving 10 bases between. The CDR3 DNA is TGCGCCAGCAGCCAAGATTGGACAGAGTATGGCTACACCTTC. It yields the protein CASSQDWTEYGYTF.